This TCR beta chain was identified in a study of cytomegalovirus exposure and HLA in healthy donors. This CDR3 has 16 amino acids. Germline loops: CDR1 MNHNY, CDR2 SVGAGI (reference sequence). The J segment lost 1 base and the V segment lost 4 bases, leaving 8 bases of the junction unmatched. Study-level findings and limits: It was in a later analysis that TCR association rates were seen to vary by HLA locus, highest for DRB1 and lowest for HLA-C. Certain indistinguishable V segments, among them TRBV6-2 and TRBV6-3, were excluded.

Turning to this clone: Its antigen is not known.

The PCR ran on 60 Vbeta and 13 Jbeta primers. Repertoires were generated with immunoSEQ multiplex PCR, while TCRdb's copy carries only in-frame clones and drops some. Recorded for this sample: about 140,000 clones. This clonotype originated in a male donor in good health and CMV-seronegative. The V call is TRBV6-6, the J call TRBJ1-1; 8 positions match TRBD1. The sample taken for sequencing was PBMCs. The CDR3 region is CASSFTGGLGNTEAFF. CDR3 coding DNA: TGTGCCAGCAGTTTTACAGGGGGGTTGGGGAACACTGAAGCTTTCTTT.